The 22 T cell receptor beta chains in this list originate from one sample, sequenced in a study of blood T cell repertoires in COVID-19 (dated by TCRdb to 2018 to 2021). The library relied on the immunoSEQ multiplex PCR assay. TCRdb took this table from immuneACCESS and kept in-frame rearrangements with V and J called. Such tables lack part of the clones; where checked against another copy, unresolved V genes explain under half of the gap, and the rest is unexplained. This sample comprises tens of thousands of clones, 88% of them detected only once. The ten largest clones take up 3% to 3.5% of the sample. Input material: peripheral blood. The source is a man in his fifties with active COVID-19.

The genes are TRBV10-2 and TRBJ2-7, with 7 bases identical to TRBD1. The germline V gene encodes CDR1 WSHSY and CDR2 SAAADI. This CDR3 region has 14 residues. With 0 bases clipped from V and 3 bases from J, the junction kept 2 bases outside the gene matches. CDR3 amino acids: CASSESAGGYEQYV. The CDR3 DNA follows: TGCGCCAGCAGTGAGTCGGCAGGGGGCTACGAGCAGTACGTC.

CDR3 bases: TGTGCCACCAGTGCTTCTAGCGGATACAATGAGCAGTTCTTC. This encodes CATSASSGYNEQFF. The J gene is TRBJ2-1, the V gene TRBV24-1; 7 positions match TRBD2. J lost 4 bases, V lost 5 bases, and 4 bases had no gene match. The V gene's germline CDR1 is KGHDR and CDR2 SFDVKD. The CDR3 is 14 amino acids.

The chain recombines TRBV7-3 with TRBJ2-5; TRBD1 matches at 9 bases. Germline trimming cut 6 bases from V and 7 bases from J; bases unmatched to any gene: 12. CDR1 and CDR2 from the germline V gene are SGHTA and FQGTGA. The CDR3 loop spans 15 amino acids. The CDR3 DNA is TGTGCCAGCAGTCCCAATACAGGGGGCAAGGTGACCCAGTACTTC. Its translation: CASSPNTGGKVTQYF.

This chain connects TRBV24-1 to TRBJ2-1; maybe TRBD1 (5 bases). Germline V gene data show CDR1 as KGHDR and CDR2 as SFDVKD. With 3 bases removed from V and 5 bases from J, the gap between germline ends came to 13 bases. This CDR3 has 15 amino acids. The chain's CDR3 is CATSDPRTPNNEQFF. Here the CDR3 DNA reads TGTGCCACCAGTGATCCCCGGACACCCAACAATGAGCAGTTCTTC.

CDR3 DNA sequence: TGCGCCAGCAGCTTGGGGGGGGGCGCAGGCAGAAACATTCAGTACTTC. Translated: CASSLGGGAGRNIQYF. The V gene is TRBV5-1, the J gene TRBJ2-4; D possibly corresponds to TRBD2 (7 bases). The V gene lost 0 bases and the J gene lost 6 bases, with 16 bases spanning the gap. This CDR3 is built from 16 residues. CDR1 is SGHRS, CDR2 YFSETQ, per germline.

V is TRBV5-4 and J is TRBJ2-5; TRBD2 is a possible D gene (5 bases). Germline V CDR1 and CDR2: SGHNT, YYREEE (reference sequence). This CDR3 is built from 14 residues. V lost 1 base to trimming and J lost 5 bases, with 12 bases between them. This CDR3 reads CASSLRTRGETQYF. The CDR3 DNA is TGTGCCAGCAGCTTGCGGACCCGCGGGGAGACCCAGTACTTC.

The gene calls are TRBV27 and TRBJ2-3; 8 bases match TRBD2. Germline lookup yields CDR1 MNHEY and CDR2 SMNVEV (reference sequence). The CDR3 has 17 amino acids. The J segment lost 8 bases and the V segment lost 2 bases, leaving 15 bases of the junction unmatched. This CDR3 reads CASSLRPGGLILGTQYF. CDR3 bases: TGTGCCAGCAGTTTAAGGCCGGGAGGGCTCATCCTGGGTACGCAGTATTTT.

This sequence joins TRBV5-1 and TRBJ2-1; the match to TRBD2 covers 8 bases. CDR1 and CDR2 (germline): SGHRS, YFSETQ. V was pared by 0 bases and J by 3 bases, with 5 bases of the junction left unmatched. The CDR3 is made up of 16 amino acids. The CDR3, as DNA: TGCGCCAGCAGCTTGGCAACTAGCGGCAGCTACAATGAGCAGTTCTTC. Translation gives CASSLATSGSYNEQFF.

This chain uses TRBV5-6 with TRBJ1-2; D is ambiguous. Germline CDR1 is SGHDT and CDR2 is YYEEEE. The ends were cut back, 0 bases at V and 4 bases at J, with 4 bases in the middle. The CDR3 length is 12 residues. The DNA of the CDR3 is TGTGCCAGCAGCTTGGACAGCTATGGCTACACCTTC. Encoded protein: CASSLDSYGYTF. The whole variable domain, filled in from reference TRBV5-6 and TRBJ1-2, reads DAGVTQSPTHLIKTRGQQVTLRCSPKSGHDTVSWYQQALGQGPQFIFQYYEEEERQRGNFPDRFSGHQFPNYSSELNVNALLLGDSALYLCASSLDSYGYTFGSGTRLTVV.

This clone came up once. This chain uses TRBV7-2 with TRBJ1-4, with D tentatively TRBD1 (6 bases). Trimming pared 0 bases from V and 4 bases from J, leaving 9 bases between. Per the germline V gene, CDR1 is SGHTA and CDR2 is FQGNSA. The CDR3 is 15 amino acids. The CDR3 sequence: CASSLATGFNEKLFF. Here the CDR3 DNA reads TGTGCCAGCAGCTTAGCCACAGGGTTTAATGAAAAACTGTTTTTT. The complete variable domain, with remaining parts taken from reference TRBV7-2 and TRBJ1-4, reads GAGVSQSPSNKVTEKGKDVELRCDPISGHTALYWYRQSLGQGLEFLIYFQGNSAPDKSGLPSDRFSAERTGGSVSTLTIQRTQQEDSAVYLCASSLATGFNEKLFFGSGTQLSVL.

The CDR3 here is CASRDTTALGYTF. CDR3 bases: TGTGCCAGCAGGGATACAACAGCACTGGGCTACACCTTC. The chain joins TRBV5-4 to TRBJ1-2, with unresolved D. This CDR3 region has 13 residues. The V gene's germline CDR1 is SGHNT and CDR2 YYREEE (reference sequence). V was shortened by 5 bases and J by 8 bases, with 16 bases between the two germline ends.

The rearrangement joins TRBV21-1 to TRBJ2-1; TRBD1 reflects the table's D call only, with no check against the DNA. TRBV21-1 has pseudogene status. The length of the CDR3 is 20 residues. CDR3 in amino acids: CASSFPRTGYVPSSYNEQFF. CDR3 DNA: TGTGCCAGCAGCTTCCCCCGGACAGGGTACGTCCCAAGCTCCTACAATGAGCAGTTCTTC.

This clone was recorded once. The V and J genes are TRBV7-2 and TRBJ1-2; D is unclear. The CDR3 is 15 amino acids. Germline CDR1 reads SGHTA; CDR2 reads FQGNSA. Trimming shortened V by 7 bases and J by 3 bases, and 18 bases separated the two germline ends. The CDR3 here is CASTLKRGSYYGYTF. DNA of the CDR3: TGTGCCAGCACCCTTAAGAGAGGGAGCTACTATGGCTACACCTTC.

The chain is built from TRBV6-2 or TRBV6-3 and TRBJ1-4; 9 nucleotides agree with TRBD1. CDR3 length: 20 residues. J gave up 0 bases and V 6 bases, and 17 bases lay outside the gene matches. Germline V gene lookup returns CDR1 MNHEY and CDR2 SVGEGT. This CDR3 is CASSPLLGTGTSSTNEKLFF. CDR3 nucleotide sequence: TGTGCCAGCAGCCCGCTCCTCGGGACAGGGACATCCTCAACTAATGAAAAACTGTTTTTT.

This chain links TRBV24-1 with TRBJ2-3, with TRBD2 matching over 9 bases. Germline V gene data show CDR1 as KGHDR and CDR2 as SFDVKD. After removal of 2 bases from V and 4 bases from J, the junction contained 6 bases not matched to a gene. This CDR3 is 16 amino acids long. The CDR3 nucleotides read TGTGCCACCAGTGATTCGCGGGGGGGCCGTCCAGATACGCAGTATTTT. Its protein is CATSDSRGGRPDTQYF.

The chain is built from TRBV11-3 and TRBJ2-2, with a weak D call TRBD2 (6 bases). The CDR3 spans 17 residues. Trimming pared 1 base from V and 0 bases from J, leaving 12 bases between. Germline V gene data show CDR1 as SGHNT and CDR2 as YENEEA. The CDR3 here is CASSLVAANSNTGELFF. The CDR3 DNA sequence: TGTGCCAGCAGCTTAGTAGCGGCCAATTCGAACACCGGGGAGCTGTTTTTT.

J is TRBJ2-2 and V is TRBV2; 7 nucleotides align to TRBD2. Germline V gene data show CDR1 as SNHLY and CDR2 as FYNNEI. The V segment lost 7 bases and the J segment 5 bases; nucleotides outside the gene matches: 4. This CDR3 contains 13 residues. CDR3 nucleotide sequence: TGTGCCAGCACAGCGGGAAGGACCGGGGAGCTGTTTTTT. Residues: CASTAGRTGELFF.

This clone was detected a few times. The chain couples TRBV19 to TRBJ1-6; the D gene is possibly TRBD1 (5 bases). The germline V gene has CDR1 LNHDA and CDR2 SQIVND (reference sequence). The CDR3 sequence is 14 residues long. Trimming cost V 4 bases and J 8 bases, with 12 bases left between them. The CDR3 DNA reads TGTGCCAGTAGTAGGGGCGGATTGGATTCACCCCTCCACTTT. It yields the protein CASSRGGLDSPLHF.

The rearrangement joins TRBV12-3 or TRBV12-4 to TRBJ2-5, with D possibly matching TRBD1 (6 bases). The germline V and J ends were trimmed by 3 bases and 5 bases, with 10 bases remaining between them. CDR3 length: 13 amino acids. The DNA of the CDR3 is TGTGCCAGCAGTTTCGACAGGCGGGAGACCCAGTACTTC. It specifies CASSFDRRETQYF.

This clone is a singleton in its sample. The V call is TRBV19, the J call TRBJ2-2; the D is unclear. CDR1 LNHDA and CDR2 SQIVND come from the germline V gene (reference sequence). The CDR3 runs to 16 residues. Trimming pared 0 bases from V and 2 bases from J, leaving 10 bases between. The CDR3 coding sequence is TGTGCCAGTAGTATAGATGCCCAGGTTAACACCGGGGAGCTGTTTTTT. This codes for CASSIDAQVNTGELFF.

This chain joins TRBV7-2 and TRBJ2-6; D is unclear. The V end was cut by 4 bases, the J end by 2 bases, with 12 bases between. CDR1 and CDR2 (germline): SGHTA, FQGNSA. The CDR3 spans 16 residues. The DNA for the CDR3 is TGTGCCAGCAGCTCACGCTCGGTAGCTGGGGCCAACGTCCTGACTTTC. Residues: CASSSRSVAGANVLTF.

This rearrangement joins TRBV11-1 to TRBJ2-7; 9 bases fit TRBD1. CDR3 length: 14 amino acids. With 1 base clipped from V and 3 bases from J, the junction kept 1 base outside the gene matches. CDR1 is SGHAT and CDR2 is FQDESV in the germline V gene (reference sequence). CDR3 sequence: CASSLGDRVYEQYF. The DNA for the CDR3 is TGTGCCAGCAGCTTAGGGGACAGGGTCTACGAGCAGTACTTC.